The 9 T cell receptor beta chains listed next were all sequenced from one sample in a study of blood T cell repertoires in COVID-19 (dated by TCRdb to 2019 to 2021). Receptors were amplified or captured by the immunoSEQ multiplex PCR assay. TCRdb's version of the immuneACCESS table is confined to in-frame rearrangements and falls short of the full clone set. An unresolved V gene accounts for under half of the shortfall where checked; the remainder is of unknown origin. In all, the sample holds 75,000 to 100,000 clones, and roughly 86% of those were seen once. Around 7% of the sample is in the top ten clones. Sequenced sample: peripheral blood. The origin of the receptors is a human donor with acute or convalescent COVID-19. The donor label of this sample is uncertain.

The chain is built from TRBV2 and TRBJ2-2; D might be TRBD1 (6 bases). Trimming took 0 bases from V and 6 from J, leaving 14 bases between them. The CDR3 is 16 residues long. Germline V gene data show CDR1 as SNHLY and CDR2 as FYNNEI. The CDR3 is CASSEAGHLGAGELFF. The DNA of the CDR3 is TGTGCCAGCAGTGAAGCGGGACATTTGGGGGCCGGGGAGCTGTTTTTT.

This rearrangement joins TRBV28 to TRBJ1-2; D is unresolved. CDR1 is MDHEN, CDR2 SYDVKM, per germline. CDR3 size: 13 residues. Trimming shortened V by 3 bases and J by 5 bases, and 10 bases separated the two germline ends. The CDR3 spells CASSLVGLYGYTF. CDR3 in DNA: TGTGCCAGCAGTTTGGTGGGCCTTTATGGCTACACCTTC.

V gene TRBV28 combines with J gene TRBJ1-2; no firm D call. V lost 6 bases and J lost 4, with 3 bases in between. CDR1 MDHEN and CDR2 SYDVKM come from the germline V gene. The CDR3 sequence is 10 residues long. The CDR3 region has the DNA TGTGCCAGCAGCCGCTATGGCTACACCTTC. Its translation: CASSRYGYTF.

The chain joins TRBV7-9 to TRBJ1-4, with 7 nucleotides matching TRBD1. J was trimmed by 8 bases and V by 5 bases; bases with no gene match: 8. The CDR3 is made up of 14 amino acids. Per the germline V gene, CDR1 is SEHNR and CDR2 is FQNEAQ (reference sequence). The CDR3 bases are TGTGCCAGCAGCAGACAGGGCGGCGGAGAAAAACTGTTTTTT. Protein product: CASSRQGGGEKLFF.

The chain uses TRBV2 and TRBJ1-3; D call uncertain. The V gene's germline CDR1 is SNHLY and CDR2 FYNNEI. The CDR3 is 16 amino acids. V lost 0 bases, J lost 0 bases, and 9 bases lay in between. Written as DNA, the CDR3 is TGTGCCAGCAGTGAAGCGCGGCTGATCTCTGGAAACACCATATATTTT. It yields the protein CASSEARLISGNTIYF.

The chain joins TRBV7-2 to TRBJ2-7; D gene ambiguous. Trimming shortened V by 5 bases and J by 2 bases, and 16 bases separated the two germline ends. The CDR3 loop spans 15 amino acids. Germline-derived CDR1 and CDR2 are SGHTA and FQGNSA. CDR3 nucleotides: TGTGCCAGCAGCCCTCGTATCAGGCAGACCTACGAGCAGTACTTC. This encodes CASSPRIRQTYEQYF.

The CDR3 sequence: CATAGLESSSYNEQFF. CDR3 coding DNA: TGTGCCACCGCCGGATTGGAGTCGAGCTCCTACAATGAGCAGTTCTTC. The chain has TRBV6-6 and TRBJ2-1; D is uncertain. Germline CDR1 and CDR2: MNHNY and SVGAGI (reference sequence). Trimming stripped 10 bases from V and 0 bases from J, with 19 bases between. The CDR3 contains 16 residues.

This chain uses TRBV11-2 with TRBJ2-1, with 11 bases fitting TRBD2. There are 15 residues in the CDR3. Per germline, CDR1 SGHAT and CDR2 FQNNGV. V lost 5 bases to trimming and J lost 4 bases; unmatched junction nucleotides: 4. The CDR3 bases are TGTGCCAGCAGCCCCAGACTAGCGGGGTACAATGAGCAGTTCTTC. Encoded protein: CASSPRLAGYNEQFF.

The V and J genes are TRBV6-6 and TRBJ1-5; TRBD1 matches 10 bases. The germline V gene has CDR1 MNHNY and CDR2 SVGAGI (reference sequence). The V gene end was trimmed by 6 bases and the J gene end by 1 base; junction bases not matched to a gene: 6. This CDR3 has 16 residues. The CDR3 loop is CASRGRQGASNQPQHF. As DNA, the CDR3 is TGTGCCAGCAGGGGAAGACAGGGGGCGAGCAATCAGCCCCAGCATTTT.